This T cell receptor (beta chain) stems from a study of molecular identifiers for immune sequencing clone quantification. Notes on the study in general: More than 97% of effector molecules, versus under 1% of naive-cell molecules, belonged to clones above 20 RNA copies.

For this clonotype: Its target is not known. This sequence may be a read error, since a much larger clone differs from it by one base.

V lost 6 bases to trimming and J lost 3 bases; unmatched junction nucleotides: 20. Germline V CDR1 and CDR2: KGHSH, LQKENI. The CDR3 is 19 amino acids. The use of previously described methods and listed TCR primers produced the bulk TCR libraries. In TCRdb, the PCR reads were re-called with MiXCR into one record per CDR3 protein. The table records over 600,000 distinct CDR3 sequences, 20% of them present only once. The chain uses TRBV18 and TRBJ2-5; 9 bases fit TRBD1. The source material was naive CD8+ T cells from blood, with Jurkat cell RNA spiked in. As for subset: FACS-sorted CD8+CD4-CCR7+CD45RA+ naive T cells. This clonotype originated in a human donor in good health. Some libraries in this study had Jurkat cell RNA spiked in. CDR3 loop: CASSHEPRRTGVYEETQYF. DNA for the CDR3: TGTGCCAGCTCCCACGAACCAAGGAGGACAGGGGTCTATGAAGAGACCCAGTACTTC.